A selection of T cell receptor beta chains follows, all from one sample in a study of T cells after yellow fever vaccination. TCRdb reanalysed the 5' RACE reads using MiXCR and keeps one entry per CDR3 protein. The table has 250,000 to 400,000 distinct CDR3 sequences, approximately 4.5% seen once. The starting material was PBMCs, obtained 15 days after the yellow fever booster vaccination. The receptors were sampled from a man aged 18 to 29 who received the YFV17D yellow fever vaccine. Each CDR3 is given with its conserved first and last residue. A D gene is named only where the DNA matches it firmly. Not all rows give a size; the values are once, few, many and, for expanded clones, a class.

j_call,v_call,d_call,clone_size,cdr3_nt,cdr3_aa
TRBJ1-3,TRBV7-2,-,many,TGTGCCAGCAGCTTAGTCCGGGCTGGAAACACCATATATTTT,CASSLVRAGNTIYF
TRBJ2-1,TRBV2,TRBD2,-,TGTGCCAGCAGAGACCGACTAGCGGGAGCCCATGAGCAGTTCTTC,CASRDRLAGAHEQFF
TRBJ2-3,TRBV6-6,-,-,TGTGCCAGCAGTTACGAAGCTACGCAGTATTTT,CASSYEATQYF
TRBJ1-1,TRBV30,-,few,TGTGCCTGGAGTCCCCTCCCCGGGGGAAGCGAAGCTTTCTTT,CAWSPLPGGSEAFF
TRBJ2-1,TRBV27,TRBD2,-,TGTGCCAGCAGCTACCGGGGGGACTACAATGAGCAGTTCTTC,CASSYRGDYNEQFF
TRBJ1-4,TRBV4-3,-,few,TGCGCCAGCAGCCAAGGCCCGGCCGCAACTAATGAAAAACTGTTTTTT,CASSQGPAATNEKLFF
TRBJ1-6,TRBV7-2,-,-,TGTGCCAGCAGCTTAGGCCAGAAGAGTTCACCCCTCCACTTT,CASSLGQKSSPLHF
TRBJ2-2,TRBV7-8,-,few,TGTGCCAGCAGCTTTATTAACGGGGAGCTGTTTTTT,CASSFINGELFF
TRBJ2-7,TRBV6-5,TRBD1,many,TGTGCCAGCAGATTCCGGGACAGGCCCTCCTACGAGCAGTACTTC,CASRFRDRPSYEQYF
TRBJ1-2,TRBV5-1,-,-,TGCGCCAGCAGCTTGGCCAAGGCAGTTGGCTACACCTTC,CASSLAKAVGYTF
TRBJ1-2,TRBV6-1,-,many,TGTGCCAGCAGTCCCCGGGACGGTCCGCTTTTCCGCTATGGCTACACCTTC,CASSPRDGPLFRYGYTF
TRBJ2-3,TRBV7-6,TRBD1,-,TGTGCCAGCAGCTTTGGACAGGGGGCGTATACGCAGTATTTT,CASSFGQGAYTQYF
TRBJ1-6,TRBV20-1,-,-,TGCAGTGCAATGGTTACCGGGACACCTCATTCACCCCTCCACTTT,CSAMVTGTPHSPLHF
TRBJ1-6,TRBV5-8,TRBD1,many,TGTGCCAGCAGCTTGAGTCAGGGGGCGGACCCCTATAATTCACCCCTCCACTTT,CASSLSQGADPYNSPLHF
TRBJ2-5,TRBV20-1,TRBD2,many,TGCAGTGCTCCGCGGGGGGCCAGGCAAGAGACCCAGTACTTC,CSAPRGARQETQYF
TRBJ2-6,TRBV10-3,-,few,TGTGCCATCAGTGAGGGAGGCTCTGGGGCCAACGTCCTGACTTTC,CAISEGGSGANVLTF
TRBJ1-5,TRBV7-2,-,many,TGTGCCAGCAGCTTCCCGGGGAATCAGCCCCAGCATTTT,CASSFPGNQPQHF
TRBJ1-1,TRBV11-2,-,few,TGTGCCAGCAGCTTAGGGTGGGGGGTCGCTAGGAACACTGAAGCTTTCTTT,CASSLGWGVARNTEAFF
TRBJ1-5,TRBV3-1,-,few,TGTGCCAGCAGCCTCAGGACAGTCAATCAGCCCCAGCATTTT,CASSLRTVNQPQHF
TRBJ1-2,TRBV20-1,TRBD1,many,TGCAGTGCTCCCGGCCAGGGGGTCAACTATGGCTACACCTTC,CSAPGQGVNYGYTF
TRBJ1-6,TRBV18,-,few,TGTGCCAGCTCACGGGGGGTTAATTCACCCCTCCACTTT,CASSRGVNSPLHF
TRBJ1-3,TRBV20-1,-,few,TGCAGTGCTAGGAGGGCCCCTGGAAACACCATATATTTT,CSARRAPGNTIYF
TRBJ1-1,TRBV3-1,TRBD1,-,TGTGCCAGCAGCCAAGAGGGGGAGGGGACAGCGAACACTGAAGCTTTCTTT,CASSQEGEGTANTEAFF
TRBJ2-3,TRBV12-3/TRBV12-4,-,many,TGTGCCAGCAGTTCCCCCCGGGACACAGATACGCAGTATTTT,CASSSPRDTDTQYF
TRBJ1-6,TRBV20-1,-,many,TGCAGTGCGGGACGGGATAATTCACCCCTCCACTTT,CSAGRDNSPLHF
TRBJ1-1,TRBV5-5,-,many,TGTGCCAGCAGCCTTCTGACAGAGAACACTGAAGCTTTCTTT,CASSLLTENTEAFF
TRBJ2-7,TRBV5-1,TRBD1,many,TGCGCCAGCAGCTTGGACAGGGGGTACGAGCAGTACTTC,CASSLDRGYEQYF
TRBJ2-1,TRBV6-2/TRBV6-3,-,-,TGTGCCAGCAGCCCCGGAATAAATGAGCAGTTCTTC,CASSPGINEQFF
TRBJ1-3,TRBV6-2/TRBV6-3,-,few,TGTGCCAGCGGATTAGACTCTGGAAACACCATATATTTT,CASGLDSGNTIYF
TRBJ1-1,TRBV6-5,-,-,TGTGCCAGCAGTTACTCGATCCAGGGCACTGAAGCTTTCTTT,CASSYSIQGTEAFF
TRBJ1-1,TRBV29-1,-,-,TGCTGCGTTGGGGTGAACACTGAAGCTTTCTTT,CCVGVNTEAFF
TRBJ2-1,TRBV5-1,-,few,TGCGCCAGCAGCTTGGCCAAGCCAGGGGAGAATGAGCAGTTCTTC,CASSLAKPGENEQFF
TRBJ2-5,TRBV5-4,-,few,TGTGCCAGCAGCTCACTAGCAGAACAAGAGACCCAGTACTTC,CASSSLAEQETQYF
TRBJ1-2,TRBV20-1,-,many,TGCAGTGCTAGAGGGGGCAGGGTTTACTATGGCTACACCTTC,CSARGGRVYYGYTF
TRBJ2-4,TRBV7-3,-,many,TGTGCCAGCAGCGAAACAGCCAAAAACATTCAGTACTTC,CASSETAKNIQYF
TRBJ1-2,TRBV4-1,TRBD1,few,TGCGCCAGCAGCCAAGATAAAGGCGGACAGGACCATGGCTACACCTTC,CASSQDKGGQDHGYTF
TRBJ2-1,TRBV5-1,-,few,TGCGCCAGCAGCTTGGATCTGGGTCGGCGGGAGCAGTTCTTC,CASSLDLGRREQFF
TRBJ1-1,TRBV7-8,-,many,TGTGCCAGCAGCTCAGGGGTCCTGGGCACTGAAGCTTTCTTT,CASSSGVLGTEAFF
TRBJ2-1,TRBV3-1,TRBD2,-,TGTGCCAGCAGCCAAGGCTTAGGGCGGGGGGGCCGTAATGAGCAGTTCTTC,CASSQGLGRGGRNEQFF
TRBJ1-1,TRBV5-1,-,many,TGCGCCAGCAGCTATCTCGGACTACTTGGGGAAGCTTTCTTT,CASSYLGLLGEAFF
TRBJ2-3,TRBV5-6,-,many,TGTGCCAGCAGCTTGTTCCAGATGGGGACAGATACGCAGTATTTT,CASSLFQMGTDTQYF
TRBJ2-4,TRBV4-1,-,-,TGCGCCAGCAGCCCCTTCCAAAACATTCAGTACTTC,CASSPFQNIQYF
TRBJ1-5,TRBV28,TRBD1,-,TGTGCCAGCTCCATGACCTACGGGACAGGGGCTCGTCAGCCCCAGCATTTT,CASSMTYGTGARQPQHF
TRBJ1-2,TRBV7-8,TRBD1,few,TGTGCCAGCAGGGATAAAAACAGGGGCTATGGCTACACCTTC,CASRDKNRGYGYTF
TRBJ2-3,TRBV7-8,TRBD2,few,TGTGCCAGCAGCATTGGGACTAGTCGCTCAGATACGCAGTATTTT,CASSIGTSRSDTQYF
TRBJ1-6,TRBV7-9,-,many,TGTGCCAGCAGCTTACTCGTAGGCTCCTATAATTCACCCCTCCACTTT,CASSLLVGSYNSPLHF
TRBJ2-1,TRBV20-1,TRBD2,few,TGCAGTGCTGACGAGCGGGGATACAATGAGCAGTTCTTC,CSADERGYNEQFF
TRBJ2-5,TRBV19,-,-,TGTGCCAGTAGTTCGGACAGCTCGGAGACCCAGTACTTC,CASSSDSSETQYF
TRBJ1-3,TRBV6-5,-,few,TGTGCCAGCAGGTGGGGGGCAGCTGGAAACACCATATATTTT,CASRWGAAGNTIYF
TRBJ1-2,TRBV2,TRBD1,many,TGTGCCAGCAGGGACAGGGGGGCCGTGTATGGCTACACCTTC,CASRDRGAVYGYTF
TRBJ2-3,TRBV5-1,TRBD2,many,TGCGCCAGCAGCGTCTCCGGGACTAGCGGGGGAGATACGCAGTATTTT,CASSVSGTSGGDTQYF
TRBJ2-5,TRBV6-5,-,many,TGTGCCAGCAGTTATGCTCTAGGGGCGAGGAAAGAGACCCAGTACTTC,CASSYALGARKETQYF
TRBJ2-3,TRBV5-1,-,few,TGCGCCAGTTATATCGGGGCACGCACAGATACGCAGTATTTT,CASYIGARTDTQYF
TRBJ2-1,TRBV12-3/TRBV12-4,-,many,TGTGCCACCAGTTTACGGGGGACCTACAATGAGCAGTTCTTC,CATSLRGTYNEQFF
TRBJ2-1,TRBV5-1,-,-,TGCGCCAGCAGCTTGGACGGTACATGGGACGAGTTC,CASSLDGTWDEF
TRBJ2-5,TRBV29-1,-,few,TGCAGCGTTGCATTTGAATTGGAGACCCAGTACTTC,CSVAFELETQYF
TRBJ1-5,TRBV12-3/TRBV12-4,-,many,TGTGCCAGCAGTTTCCGGGGGGATCAGCCCCAGCATTTT,CASSFRGDQPQHF
TRBJ2-1,TRBV20-1,TRBD2,-,TGCAGTGCTCTTGGCCTAGCGGTGTCCTACAATGAGCAGTTCTTC,CSALGLAVSYNEQFF
TRBJ1-2,TRBV3-1,-,-,TGTGCCAGCAGCCAAGATTCGACGCCGATTGAGGGCTACACCTTC,CASSQDSTPIEGYTF